This T cell receptor (beta chain) was found in a study of cytomegalovirus exposure and HLA in healthy donors. General study results and limits: Certain indistinguishable V segments, among them TRBV6-2 and TRBV6-3, were excluded. Researchers had no immune exposure information except CMV serostatus available.

The PCR employed 60 Vbeta primers together with 13 Jbeta primers. TCRdb's copy holds only in-frame clones and misses some; the assay was immunoSEQ multiplex PCR. Of about 55,000 clones in the sample, approximately 52% are singletons; the top ten hold about 11%. This CDR3 has 13 amino acids. CDR1 SSHAT and CDR2 FNYEAQ come from the germline V gene (reference sequence). This clone has just a few counts. The antigen is unknown. Relative to the germline gene, one junction end is altered; a read error may explain this. This sequence joins TRBV7-7 and TRBJ2-5; 10 positions match TRBD2. The TCR originated in a human donor in good health. Input material: PBMCs. CDR3 nucleotide sequence: TGTGCTAGCAGGAGCGGGGGGGAAGAGACCCAGTACTTC. This gives the protein CASRSGGEETQYF.